Listed below are T cell receptor beta chains from one sample, sequenced in a study of blood T cell repertoires in COVID-19. Here immunoSEQ multiplex PCR was the method, and the copy in TCRdb shows in-frame clones only, minus some. The sample holds 150,000 to 200,000 clones; about 85% are singletons and the top ten take 2.1%. The specimen was peripheral blood. The receptors shown here come from a man between 65 and 79 years old with active or convalescent COVID-19. CDR3s include the opening cysteine and the closing phenylalanine or tryptophan. D genes are given only for firm matches. Rows may omit the clone size; those that give it use once, few, many or a size class.

clone_size	cdr3_length	d_call	v_call	j_call	cdr3_nt	cdr3_aa
few	13	NA	TRBV5-1	TRBJ1-1	TGCGCCAGCAGCTTGCAGGGGAGAACTGAAGCTTTCTTT	CASSLQGRTEAFF
NA	14	NA	TRBV14	TRBJ1-1	TGTGCCAGCAGCCAAGACAGGCTGAACACTGAAGCTTTCTTT	CASSQDRLNTEAFF
NA	16	NA	TRBV7-2	TRBJ2-7	TGTGCCAGCAGCTTAGATAGTGGCAGGGGAAGGGAAGAGCAGTACTTC	CASSLDSGRGREEQYF
NA	18	TRBD2	TRBV7-8	TRBJ2-3	TGTGCCAGCAGCCCCGAGTTGCCCGGACTAGCGGGGAGCCATACGCAGTATTTT	CASSPELPGLAGSHTQYF
NA	13	TRBD1	TRBV7-6	TRBJ2-1	TGTGCCAGCAGCCTGAACAGGGGGAATGAGCAGTTCTTC	CASSLNRGNEQFF
once	17	TRBD2	TRBV7-6	TRBJ2-1	TGTGCCAGCAGCTTAGGTGGCGGGGGATTCTTTTACAATGAGCAGTTCTTC	CASSLGGGGFFYNEQFF
NA	16	TRBD1	TRBV28	TRBJ1-5	TGTGCCAGCAGTATCTTAAGACAGGGTAGCAATCAGCCCCAGCATTTT	CASSILRQGSNQPQHF
NA	14	TRBD1	TRBV6-5	TRBJ1-5	TGTGCCAGCAGGGTTACAGGGGGCGGTCAGCCCCAGCATTTT	CASRVTGGGQPQHF
NA	21	TRBD2	TRBV3-1/TRBV3-2	TRBJ2-3	TGTGCCAGCAGCCAAGAATCCGGGACTAGCGGGAGGAGGAGAGGCACAGATACGCAGTATTTT	CASSQESGTSGRRRGTDTQYF
NA	14	NA	TRBV19	TRBJ2-7	TGTGCCAGTAGTTTACAGGGTAGGGCCTACGAGCAGTACTTC	CASSLQGRAYEQYF
NA	16	TRBD2	TRBV5-5	TRBJ2-2	TGTGCCAGCAGCCCACTTTTGGGGAGGGCGGCCGGGGAGCTGTTTTTT	CASSPLLGRAAGELFF
NA	15	NA	TRBV14	TRBJ2-1	TGTGCCAGCAGCCGCAGGGATGGGCCCTACAATGAGCAGTTCTTC	CASSRRDGPYNEQFF
NA	14	TRBD2	TRBV3-1/TRBV3-2	TRBJ2-1	TGTGCCAGCAGAAAAACTAGCGGGGAAAATGAGCAGTTCTTC	CASRKTSGENEQFF
once	17	TRBD2	TRBV29-1	TRBJ2-2	TGCAGCGTTGACCTTAGCGGGAGGGGTTCGAACACCGGGGAGCTGTTTTTT	CSVDLSGRGSNTGELFF
NA	12	NA	TRBV11-3	TRBJ2-1	TGTGCCAGCAGCTTAGTGACTGATGAGCAGTTCTTC	CASSLVTDEQFF
NA	12	NA	TRBV12-3/TRBV12-4	TRBJ1-1	TGTGCCAGCGGAACAGGGATGGCTGAAGCTTTCTTT	CASGTGMAEAFF
NA	15	TRBD1	TRBV5-1	TRBJ2-3	TGCGCCAGCAGCTTCGGGACAGGGTGGAATAATACGCAGTATTTT	CASSFGTGWNNTQYF
NA	14	TRBD1	TRBV6-6	TRBJ1-2	TGTGCCAGCAGCCCACAGGGGCTCGGCTATGGCTACACCTTC	CASSPQGLGYGYTF
NA	14	TRBD1	TRBV6-4	TRBJ1-1	TGTGCCAGGATCAGTGACAGGGGGTTTCCTGAAGCTTTCTTT	CARISDRGFPEAFF
NA	15	TRBD1	TRBV7-2	TRBJ2-7	TGTGCCAGCAGCTCCCAACCGGGACAGGGGTACGAGCAGTACTTC	CASSSQPGQGYEQYF
NA	11	NA	TRBV28	TRBJ1-1	TGTGCCAGCAGTTCCGACACTGAAGCTTTCTTT	CASSSDTEAFF
NA	16	TRBD2	TRBV28	TRBJ2-4	TGTGCCAGCAGTGCCCTTTGGGAGGGTGGATTGGACATTCAGTACTTC	CASSALWEGGLDIQYF
NA	13	NA	TRBV6-2/TRBV6-3	TRBJ1-1	TGTGCCAGCAGTTACTTCAGTGCTGCTGAAGCTTTCTTT	CASSYFSAAEAFF
NA	13	NA	TRBV3-1/TRBV3-2	TRBJ1-1	TGTGCCAGCAGCCAAGGGCTGAACACTGAAGCTTTCTTT	CASSQGLNTEAFF
NA	15	TRBD1	TRBV7-9	TRBJ2-7	TGTGCCAGCAGCTTAGGGACAGGGGAGGGGTACGAGCAGTACTTC	CASSLGTGEGYEQYF
NA	14	NA	TRBV28	TRBJ1-1	TGTGCCAGCAGTTTCGACCAGGTCGGTCCTGAAGCTTTCTTT	CASSFDQVGPEAFF
NA	15	TRBD1	TRBV7-2	TRBJ2-7	TGTGCCAGCAGCCCAGCGACAGGGGCGGGCTACGAGCAGTACTTC	CASSPATGAGYEQYF
NA	16	NA	TRBV10-3	TRBJ2-3	TGTGCCATCAGTGGGGGCAGGGGAGAGGGTACAGATACGCAGTATTTT	CAISGGRGEGTDTQYF
NA	13	NA	TRBV5-1	TRBJ2-3	TGCGCCAGCAGCTTGCCAGGGCAAGATACGCAGTATTTT	CASSLPGQDTQYF
NA	13	TRBD1	TRBV6-1	TRBJ2-3	TGTGCCAGCAGTGCCCCGACAGGGGTGGGTCAGTATTTT	CASSAPTGVGQYF
NA	15	NA	TRBV18	TRBJ1-6	TGTGCCAGCTCAGTATTCGGGGATGTGAATTCACCCCTCCACTTT	CASSVFGDVNSPLHF
few	14	NA	TRBV5-6	TRBJ2-5	TGTGCCAGCAGGGACAGTCATGGGGCGGAGACCCAGTACTTC	CASRDSHGAETQYF
NA	12	TRBD1	TRBV30	TRBJ2-7	TGTGCCTGGACCGACAGGGTGGGAGAGCAGTACTTC	CAWTDRVGEQYF
NA	13	NA	TRBV19	TRBJ1-2	TGTGCCAGTAGTAATACCCCGGGCTATGGCTACACCTTC	CASSNTPGYGYTF
NA	14	TRBD1	TRBV10-2	TRBJ2-3	TGCGCCAGCAGTGAGGCAGGGGGCTTAGATACGCAGTATTTT	CASSEAGGLDTQYF
NA	15	TRBD2	TRBV24-1	TRBJ2-1	TGTGCCACCAGTGATTTTCTAGCGGGACACGATGAGCAGTTCTTC	CATSDFLAGHDEQFF
NA	15	NA	TRBV19	TRBJ2-2	TGTGCCAGTAGCCCGCCGGCGACAGTTATGGGGGAGCTGTTTTTT	CASSPPATVMGELFF
NA	13	NA	TRBV6-4	TRBJ2-7	TGTGCCAGCAGTTCGGACGGGAGTGGCGAGCAGTACTTC	CASSSDGSGEQYF
NA	15	TRBD1	TRBV7-2	TRBJ1-2	TGTGCCAGCAGCCCCACGATGGGACAGCTCTATGGCTACACCTTC	CASSPTMGQLYGYTF
NA	17	NA	TRBV4-1	TRBJ2-1	TGCGCCAGCAGCCAAGACAGCCGGGGGGCCCAAGACAATGAGCAGTTCTTC	CASSQDSRGAQDNEQFF